The sequence of this T cell receptor (beta chain) was determined in a study of CD8+CD57+ T cells in acquired aplastic anemia. For this clonotype: A much larger clone is a single base away; this may be a read error.

CD8+CD57+ cell expansion, shown by flow cytometry, had occurred in the patients selected for sequencing. The template for TCR beta VDJ and CDR3 sequence profiling was genomic DNA. TCRdb redid the calling of the reads with MiXCR, one entry per CDR3 protein. Of about 160,000 distinct CDR3 sequences listed, more than 45% are singletons. Germline V gene sequence: CDR1 DFQATT, CDR2 SNEGSKA (reference sequence). The length of the CDR3 is 11 residues. The chain uses TRBV20-1 and TRBJ2-5, with a weak D call TRBD2 (5 bases). Source material: sorted CD4+, CD8+, or CD8+CD57+ T cells (not recorded which) from PBMCs. This clonotype was sampled from a human donor with aplastic anemia. The CDR3 coding sequence is TGCAGTGCTAACTTGGGAGAGACCCGGTACTTC. As protein: CSANLGETRYF.